The 18 T cell receptor beta chains listed next were all sequenced from one sample in a study of T cell changes during pregnancy in multiple sclerosis (dated by TCRdb to about 2019). Library preparation used the immunoSEQ multiplex PCR assay. The table comes from immuneACCESS by way of TCRdb, which keeps in-frame sequences with V and J called. Part of the clones is missing from these tables; in studies checked, under half for an unresolved V gene and the rest for unknown reasons. The sample profile shows 40,000 or so clones; about 88% of them were found once. The top ten constitute about 5.2% of the sample. Specimen: peripheral blood, collected in the third trimester of pregnancy. The receptors shown here come from a female donor in good health, enrolled as a control in a pregnancy study.

The chain joins TRBV14 to TRBJ1-1; D may be TRBD1 (6 bases). Trimming removed 6 bases at V and 6 bases at J, with 17 bases between. Per the germline V gene, CDR1 is SGHDN and CDR2 is FVKESK. CDR3 length: 14 amino acids. CDR3 in DNA: TGTGCCAGCAGACCGGGGGGGCGGATGGCTGAAGCTTTCTTT. This sequence encodes CASRPGGRMAEAFF. The full variable domain, completed using reference TRBV14 and TRBJ1-1, is EAGVTQFPSHSVIEKGQTVTLRCDPISGHDNLYWYRRVMGKEIKFLLHFVKESKQDESGMPNNRFLAERTGGTYSTLKVQPAELEDSGVYFCASRPGGRMAEAFFGQGTRLTVV.

This chain uses TRBV27 with TRBJ2-5; a possible D gene is TRBD1 (5 bases). Per germline, CDR1 MNHEY and CDR2 SMNVEV (reference sequence). Trimming cost V 11 bases and J 5 bases, with 18 bases left between them. CDR3 length equals 13 residues. CDR3 sequence reads: CAVKSRVFETQYF. The CDR3 coding sequence is TGTGCCGTGAAGAGCAGGGTATTTGAGACCCAGTACTTC.

The chain uses TRBV7-2 and TRBJ2-7; the D gene is possibly TRBD1 (6 bases). Germline-derived CDR1 and CDR2 are SGHTA and FQGNSA. The V end lost 4 bases, the J end lost 2 bases, and 24 bases lay between the germline ends. The CDR3 is 18 amino acids. The CDR3 DNA reads as TGTGCCAGCAGCTCCAGAGGTGACAGGAGGCGAAGCCCCTACGAGCAGTACTTC. It codes for CASSSRGDRRRSPYEQYF.

For the CDR3, the DNA is TGTGCCAGCAGCCGCGGGGGGCCGGGCACAGATACGCAGTATTTT. It is translated as CASSRGGPGTDTQYF. This chain uses TRBV6-5 with TRBJ2-3; 8 nucleotides line up with TRBD2. Trimming at V came to 6 bases and at J to 1 base, leaving 6 bases not matched to a gene. The CDR3 extends over 15 amino acids. Germline-derived CDR1 and CDR2 are MNHEY and SVGAGI.

This clone was recorded once. The chain's CDR3 is CASGGSNQPQHF. CDR3 in DNA: TGTGCCAGTGGGGGGAGCAATCAGCCCCAGCATTTT. The chain recombines TRBV19 with TRBJ1-5; possibly TRBD1 for D (5 bases). The germline gives CDR1 LNHDA, CDR2 SQIVND (reference sequence). The CDR3 runs 12 residues. With 8 bases removed from V and 1 base from J, the gap between germline ends came to 6 bases.

On this clone itself: At one end, the junction sequence differs from germline, possibly due to a read error. This chain connects TRBV7-7 to TRBJ2-7; 8 bases agree with TRBD1. CDR3 length equals 14 residues. Germline values: CDR1 SSHAT, CDR2 FNYEAQ (reference sequence). The CDR3 coding sequence is TGTGCTAGCAGCTTACGACAGGGGTCCCACGAGCAGTACTTC. Its translation is CASSLRQGSHEQYF.

The genes are TRBV7-9 and TRBJ1-4; TRBD1 agrees at 9 bases. This CDR3 comprises 14 residues. CDR1 is SEHNR and CDR2 is FQNEAQ in the germline V gene (reference sequence). The J segment lost 5 bases and the V segment lost 5 bases, leaving 3 bases of the junction unmatched. The CDR3 reads CASSPDRGNEKLFF. The CDR3 bases are TGTGCCAGCAGCCCAGACAGGGGGAATGAAAAACTGTTTTTT.

J is TRBJ2-5 and V is TRBV2; possible D gene TRBD1, 6 bases. Trimming shortened V by 6 bases and J by 2 bases, and 13 bases separated the two germline ends. This CDR3 spans 14 amino acids. Germline values: CDR1 SNHLY, CDR2 FYNNEI. CDR3 coding DNA: TGTGCCAGCAGCTCCGGGACACTACAAGAGACCCAGTACTTC. Residues: CASSSGTLQETQYF.

The chain carries TRBV6-5 and TRBJ2-1; tentative D call: TRBD2 (5 bases). The CDR3 length is 15 residues. Germline-derived CDR1 and CDR2 are MNHEY and SVGAGI. V was shortened by 8 bases and J by 0 bases, with 14 bases between the two germline ends. The CDR3 sequence is CASREDLYSYNEQFF. The CDR3 nucleotides read TGTGCCAGCCGCGAGGACTTATACTCCTACAATGAGCAGTTCTTC.

The chain couples TRBV11-3 to TRBJ2-2; no clear D gene. The V gene lost 1 base and the J gene lost 6 bases, with 6 bases spanning the gap. The CDR3 spans 13 residues. The germline V gene has CDR1 SGHNT and CDR2 YENEEA. DNA of the CDR3: TGTGCCAGCAGCTTAGCGGTTCCCGGGGAGCTGTTTTTT. Amino acids: CASSLAVPGELFF.

The chain is built from TRBV5-1 and TRBJ1-6; 7 nucleotides agree with TRBD1. Germline V gene lookup returns CDR1 SGHRS and CDR2 YFSETQ. With 4 bases clipped from V and 7 bases from J, the junction kept 8 bases outside the gene matches. The CDR3 runs to 15 residues. The CDR3 is CASSPEGALNSPLHF. CDR3 sequence (DNA): TGCGCCAGCAGCCCCGAGGGGGCTCTAAATTCACCCCTCCACTTT.

The V gene is TRBV6-1, the J gene TRBJ2-7; 8 nucleotides agree with TRBD2. J gave up 0 bases and V 3 bases, and 4 bases lay outside the gene matches. This CDR3 spans 15 amino acids. Germline CDR1 MNHNS, CDR2 SASEGT. The CDR3 nucleotides read TGTGCCAGCAGTGATGCGGGGGGCGGCTCCTACGAGCAGTACTTC. It yields the protein CASSDAGGGSYEQYF.

The chain combines TRBV5-6 with TRBJ2-4; 7 bases map to TRBD2. V shed 4 bases and J 1 base; nucleotides not matched to a gene: 8. Germline-derived CDR1 and CDR2 are SGHDT and YYEEEE. The CDR3 spans 16 residues. CDR3 residues: CASSRGGPIAKNIQYF. Here the CDR3 DNA reads TGTGCCAGCAGCAGGGGAGGGCCCATTGCCAAAAACATTCAGTACTTC.

The J gene is TRBJ2-6, the V gene TRBV6-4; TRBD2 aligns across 11 bases. J gave up 0 bases and V 4 bases, and 20 bases lay outside the gene matches. Germline V lookup: CDR1 MRHNA, CDR2 SNTAGT. The CDR3 totals 23 residues. For the CDR3, the DNA is TGTGCCAGCAGTGGCTCCTGGGGTTTTACTAGCGGGAGAGCAAGCTCTGGGGCCAACGTCCTGACTTTC. Translating it yields CASSGSWGFTSGRASSGANVLTF.

V gene TRBV7-3 combines with J gene TRBJ1-1; 8 positions agree with TRBD1. The CDR3 is 14 residues long. Trimming at V came to 5 bases and at J to 3 bases, leaving 5 bases not matched to a gene. Germline lookup yields CDR1 SGHTA and CDR2 FQGTGA. In DNA, the CDR3 is TGTGCCAGCAGCCCCGGACAGGGCCACACTGAAGCTTTCTTT. Its translation is CASSPGQGHTEAFF.

This clone has more than one count but fewer than ten. The rearrangement links TRBV7-9 to TRBJ1-1; D unresolved. The CDR3 has 13 amino acids. Germline CDR1 and CDR2: SEHNR and FQNEAQ (reference sequence). The germline V and J ends were trimmed by 2 bases and 5 bases, with 9 bases remaining between them. The CDR3 nucleotides read TGTGCCAGCAGCTTACTGGGGAGTACTGAAGCTTTCTTT. Its protein is CASSLLGSTEAFF.

The chain uses TRBV7-2 and TRBJ2-7; no reliable D call. In germline, CDR1 is SGHTA, CDR2 FQGNSA. CDR3 length: 13 amino acids. The V end lost 1 base, the J end lost 2 bases, and 6 bases lay between the germline ends. The CDR3 reads CASSLVQAYEQYF. The CDR3 bases are TGTGCCAGCAGCTTAGTTCAGGCCTACGAGCAGTACTTC.

The chain has TRBV10-3 and TRBJ2-3, with TRBD2 matching over 8 bases. This CDR3 spans 15 amino acids. The V and J ends lost 8 bases and 8 bases, in that order; junction bases with no gene match: 15. CDR1 is ENHRY and CDR2 is SYGVKD in the germline V gene. Here the CDR3 DNA reads TGTGCCATCGGTTTCTTAGCGGGAAGCACCGGTACGCAGTATTTT. Its translation is CAIGFLAGSTGTQYF.